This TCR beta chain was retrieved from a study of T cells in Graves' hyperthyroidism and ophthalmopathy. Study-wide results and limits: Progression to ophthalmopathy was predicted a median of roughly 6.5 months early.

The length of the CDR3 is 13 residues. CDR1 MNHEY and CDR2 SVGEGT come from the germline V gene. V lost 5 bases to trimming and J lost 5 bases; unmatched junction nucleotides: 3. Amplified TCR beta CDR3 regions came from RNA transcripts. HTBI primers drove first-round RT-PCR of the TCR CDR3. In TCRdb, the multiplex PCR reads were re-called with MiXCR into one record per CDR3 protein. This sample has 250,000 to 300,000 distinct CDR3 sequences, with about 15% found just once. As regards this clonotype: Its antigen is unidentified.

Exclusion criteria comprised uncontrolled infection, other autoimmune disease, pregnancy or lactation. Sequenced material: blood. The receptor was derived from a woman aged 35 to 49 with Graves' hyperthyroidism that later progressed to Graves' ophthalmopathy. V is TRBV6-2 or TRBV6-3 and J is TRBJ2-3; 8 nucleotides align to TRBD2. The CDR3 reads CASSALAGDTQYF. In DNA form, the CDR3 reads TGTGCCAGCAGTGCCCTAGCGGGAGATACGCAGTATTTT.